Sequencing of this T cell receptor beta chain was carried out in a study of control samples from healthy donors and cancer patients. J was trimmed by 3 bases and V by 4 bases; bases with no gene match: 3. CDR3 length: 15 amino acids. The germline gives CDR1 SGHRS, CDR2 YFSETQ. Libraries were prepared by immunoSEQ multiplex PCR; TCRdb keeps only in-frame clonotypes and omits some of them. The sample consists of 140,000 to 150,000 clones, about 90% of them appearing once. The sample holds one count of this clone. What was sequenced was blood. The sequence was obtained from a man aged 25 to 40 in good health. The chain employs TRBV5-1 and TRBJ2-2; TRBD1 aligns across 10 bases. The DNA for the CDR3 is TGCGCCAGCAGCAGCGGGACAGGGGACACCGGGGAGCTGTTTTTT. Translated, it gives CASSSGTGDTGELFF.